This T cell receptor (beta chain) is from a study of blood T cell repertoires in COVID-19. For the study at large: Italy, Spain and the United States were the sources of the convalescent and acute COVID-19 samples. The cDNA or gDNA used as material had been derived from T cells, B-cell-depleted T cells, or PBMCs.

CDR3 size: 14 residues. Germline V gives CDR1 LNHDA, CDR2 SQIVND (reference sequence). Trimming removed 4 bases at V and 5 bases at J, with 11 bases between. Enrolled during active infection, Seattle patients were then followed longitudinally. Per the study methods: Reference gene primers were amplified, and this amplification served to estimate nucleated cell counts. The protocol was immunoSEQ multiplex PCR, while the TCRdb copy is restricted to in-frame clones and leaves out a portion. V, J and clone size are those of that table, while D and trimming were read from the DNA. The sample includes 250,000 to 350,000 clones, approximately 89% of them seen just once.

The clonotype originates from a woman under 40 with COVID-19, enrolled during active disease. The chain is built from TRBV19 and TRBJ2-2; the D is unclear. The sample comprised peripheral blood. In DNA, the CDR3 is TGTGCCAGTAGTAACCCAGGTCGGACCGGGGAGCTGTTTTTT. It specifies CASSNPGRTGELFF.